The 4 T cell receptor beta chains presented below share a single source sample, sequenced in a study of cytotoxic CD8 clonotypes in ibrutinib-treated CLL. The assay was immunoSEQ multiplex PCR, and TCRdb's table has in-frame clones only and misses some. The profile shows some 200,000 clones, approximately 70% of them singletons. Sequencing used PBMCs, obtained after 12 months of ibrutinib treatment. The receptors here all came from a human donor with chronic lymphocytic leukemia.

The gene calls are TRBV5-1 and TRBJ1-1; D not certain. Trimming took 5 bases from V and 5 from J, leaving 16 bases between them. This CDR3 is built from 14 residues. The germline V gene has CDR1 SGHRS and CDR2 YFSETQ. CDR3 sequence: CASRGILHETEAFF. The DNA of the CDR3 is TGCGCCAGCAGAGGGATCCTTCACGAGACTGAAGCTTTCTTT.

The chain joins TRBV5-1 to TRBJ1-1; D call uncertain. The CDR3 covers 12 residues. The V gene's germline CDR1 is SGHRS and CDR2 YFSETQ. Trimming removed 2 bases at V and 6 bases at J, with 8 bases between. The chain's CDR3 is CASSFDRAEAFF. The CDR3 nucleotides read TGCGCCAGCAGCTTTGACCGAGCTGAAGCTTTCTTT.

The chain uses TRBV7-2 and TRBJ2-7; 8 positions match TRBD2. From germline, CDR1 is SGHTA and CDR2 FQGNSA. The V segment lost 4 bases and the J segment 0 bases; nucleotides outside the gene matches: 5. This CDR3 region has 15 residues. The CDR3 here is CASSSRGLVSYEQYF. CDR3 bases: TGTGCCAGCAGCTCGAGGGGACTAGTCTCCTACGAGCAGTACTTC.

This clone appeared many times. The chain recombines TRBV4-1 with TRBJ2-3; D is uncertain. From germline, CDR1 is MGHRA and CDR2 YSYEKL. Trimming shortened V by 1 base and J by 2 bases, and 16 bases separated the two germline ends. CDR3 length: 17 amino acids. The CDR3 bases are TGCGCCAGCAGCCAAGCAAGTGGGCGCGACCCCACAGATACGCAGTATTTT. Translated, it gives CASSQASGRDPTDTQYF.